This T cell receptor beta chain was profiled in a study of blood T cells in healthy people across ages. The V gene's germline CDR1 is SQVTM and CDR2 ANQGSEA. V lost 4 bases to trimming and J lost 9 bases; unmatched junction nucleotides: 4. The CDR3 length is 13 residues. Combining a sample-barcoded 5' primer with a J-beta primer mix, a second PCR ran for roughly 6 to 12 cycles. TCRdb redid the calling of the 5' RACE reads with MiXCR, one entry per CDR3 protein. The table lists 660,000 or so distinct CDR3 sequences, around three fifths of them singletons, with more than 35% in the top ten. This receptor was identified in a man aged 60 to 69 in good health. The material sequenced was blood. The chain recombines TRBV29-1 with TRBJ2-1; 12 nucleotides agree with TRBD1. CDR3 coding DNA: TGCAGCGTTGCGGGACAGGGGGCTGGTGAGCAGTTCTTC. Its translation is CSVAGQGAGEQFF.